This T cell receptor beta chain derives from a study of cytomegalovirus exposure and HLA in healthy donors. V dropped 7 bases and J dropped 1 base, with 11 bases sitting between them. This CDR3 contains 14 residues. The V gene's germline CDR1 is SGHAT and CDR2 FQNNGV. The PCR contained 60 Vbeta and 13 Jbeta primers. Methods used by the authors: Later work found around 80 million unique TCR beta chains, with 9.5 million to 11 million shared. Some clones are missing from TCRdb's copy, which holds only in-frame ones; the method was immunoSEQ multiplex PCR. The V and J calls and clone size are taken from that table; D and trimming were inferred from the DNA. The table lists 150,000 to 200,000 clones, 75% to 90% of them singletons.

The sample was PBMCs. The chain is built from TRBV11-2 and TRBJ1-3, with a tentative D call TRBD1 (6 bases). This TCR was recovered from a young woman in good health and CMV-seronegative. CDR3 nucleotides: TGTGCCAGCACGGGGGGCGCGTCTGGAAACACCATATATTTT. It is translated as CASTGGASGNTIYF.